Shown below are 30 T cell receptor beta chains from a single sample sequenced in a study of T cell changes during pregnancy in multiple sclerosis. Sequenced by immunoSEQ multiplex PCR; TCRdb stores in-frame clones only, minus some. The sample records some 100,000 clones, around nine tenths being singletons. The material was peripheral blood, obtained in the second trimester of pregnancy. These receptors came from a female donor with multiple sclerosis, enrolled in a pregnancy study.

This sequence joins TRBV27 and TRBJ2-1, with 7 bases fitting TRBD1. The CDR3 spans 20 residues. CDR1 and CDR2 (germline): MNHEY, SMNVEV (reference sequence). The ends lost 4 bases at V and 3 bases at J; junction bases unmatched: 21. CDR3: CASSYTTGTGKTGNYNEQFF. The CDR3 nucleotides are TGTGCCAGCAGTTACACGACAGGGACGGGGAAGACGGGAAACTACAATGAGCAGTTCTTC.

V gene TRBV30 combines with J gene TRBJ2-1, with 13 bases identical to TRBD2. This CDR3 is 12 amino acids long. The V and J ends lost 6 bases and 15 bases, in that order; junction bases with no gene match: 8. CDR1 and CDR2 from the germline V gene are GTSNPN and SVGIG (reference sequence). DNA for the CDR3: TGTGCCTGCGGGGGACTAGCGGGGAACGCGTTCTTC. This codes for CACGGLAGNAFF.

The genes are TRBV18 and TRBJ2-7; the match to TRBD2 covers 8 bases. With V trimmed by 2 bases and J by 3 bases, 0 bases remained unmatched. CDR3 length equals 13 residues. CDR1 is KGHSH, CDR2 LQKENI, per germline. The CDR3 sequence is CASSPAGGYEQYF. The CDR3 DNA is TGTGCCAGCTCACCAGCGGGGGGCTACGAGCAGTACTTC. The whole variable domain, remainder taken from reference TRBV18 and TRBJ2-7, is NAGVMQNPRHLVRRRGQEARLRCSPMKGHSHVYWYRQLPEEGLKFMVYLQKENIIDESGMPKERFSAEFPKEGPSILRIQQVVRGDSAAYFCASSPAGGYEQYFGPGTRLTVT.

The V gene is TRBV6-5, the J gene TRBJ1-1; D unclear. The CDR3 spans 15 residues. V was cut by 2 bases and J by 0 bases, with 10 bases left in between. Germline assignment: CDR1 MNHEY and CDR2 SVGAGI. The CDR3 is CASSYARRMNTEAFF. The CDR3 DNA reads TGTGCCAGCAGTTACGCCCGGAGGATGAACACTGAAGCTTTCTTT.

The V call is TRBV9, the J call TRBJ1-2, with D perhaps matching TRBD1 (5 bases). The V gene's germline CDR1 is SGDLS and CDR2 YYNGEE. The V and J ends lost 0 bases and 8 bases respectively, with 11 bases between them. The CDR3 sequence is 13 residues long. The CDR3 DNA reads as TGTGCCAGCAGCGTAGGGCAGGGTGGCGGCTACACCTTC. Its translation is CASSVGQGGGYTF.

The V and J genes are TRBV5-6 and TRBJ1-2; a possible D gene is TRBD1 (6 bases). The germline V gene has CDR1 SGHDT and CDR2 YYEEEE. V was cut by 5 bases and J by 6 bases, with 17 bases left in between. CDR3 size: 14 residues. CDR3 in amino acids: CASSRGGGYDGYTF. In DNA, the CDR3 is TGTGCCAGCAGTCGAGGGGGAGGGTACGATGGCTACACCTTC. Looking up the rest from reference TRBV5-6 and TRBJ1-2 gives the full variable domain: DAGVTQSPTHLIKTRGQQVTLRCSPKSGHDTVSWYQQALGQGPQFIFQYYEEEERQRGNFPDRFSGHQFPNYSSELNVNALLLGDSALYLCASSRGGGYDGYTFGSGTRLTVV.

The CDR3 reads CAWRASGRAAQYF. The DNA for the CDR3 is TGTGCCTGGAGAGCTAGCGGGAGGGCCGCGCAGTACTTC. V and J are TRBV30 and TRBJ2-7, with 12 nucleotides matching TRBD2. Per the germline V gene, CDR1 is GTSNPN and CDR2 is SVGIG (reference sequence). There are 13 residues in the CDR3. J lost 9 bases, V lost 3 bases, and 6 bases had no gene match.

This clone was observed once. The V and J genes are TRBV29-1 and TRBJ2-2, with 9 bases lining up with TRBD2. From germline, CDR1 is SQVTM and CDR2 ANQGSEA. This CDR3 contains 15 residues. The V segment lost 3 bases and the J segment 8 bases; nucleotides outside the gene matches: 10. The CDR3 loop is CSVDPSGIGRGELFF. The CDR3 bases are TGCAGCGTTGATCCTAGCGGGATTGGTAGGGGGGAGCTGTTTTTT.

The chain uses TRBV11-2 and TRBJ1-1; D gene unclear. The V end lost 0 bases, the J end lost 2 bases, and 7 bases lay between the germline ends. This CDR3 has 14 residues. Germline loops: CDR1 SGHAT, CDR2 FQNNGV. The CDR3 here is CASSLERSNTEAFF. The DNA for the CDR3 is TGTGCCAGCAGCTTAGAGAGAAGCAACACTGAAGCTTTCTTT.

The V gene is TRBV6-5, the J gene TRBJ1-6; tentatively, D is TRBD1 (6 bases). Trimming took off 2 bases at V and 5 bases at J, with 7 bases between the two ends. This CDR3 comprises 14 residues. Germline CDR1 reads MNHEY; CDR2 reads SVGAGI. CDR3 coding DNA: TGTGCCAGCAGTTACAGGGGGAATAATTCACCCCTCCACTTT. It encodes CASSYRGNNSPLHF.

This clone is a singleton in its sample. V usage is TRBV7-3 and J usage is TRBJ2-1; TRBD2 agrees at 12 bases. The V gene end was trimmed by 3 bases and the J gene end by 3 bases; junction bases not matched to a gene: 6. In germline, CDR1 is SGHTA, CDR2 FQGTGA. There are 17 residues in the CDR3. The CDR3 loop reads CASSLGGLAGFYNEQFF. DNA for the CDR3: TGTGCCAGCAGCTTGGGGGGACTAGCGGGTTTCTACAATGAGCAGTTCTTC.

This chain joins TRBV5-1 and TRBJ2-2; 11 positions agree with TRBD2. CDR1 and CDR2 from the germline V gene are SGHRS and YFSETQ. The CDR3 spans 17 residues. V lost 4 bases and J lost 0; bases outside the gene matches: 5. This CDR3 reads CASSRGTSGPNTGELFF. The CDR3 region has the DNA TGCGCCAGCAGCCGGGGGACTAGCGGTCCGAACACCGGGGAGCTGTTTTTT.

J is TRBJ2-3 and V is TRBV19; perhaps TRBD2 as D (5 bases). Per the germline V gene, CDR1 is LNHDA and CDR2 is SQIVND (reference sequence). Between the trimmed V and J ends, which lost 3 bases and 4 bases, there was a span of 8 bases. This CDR3 comprises 13 residues. CDR3: CASSMAGADTQYF. CDR3 DNA sequence: TGTGCCAGTAGTATGGCGGGCGCAGATACGCAGTATTTT.

The chain couples TRBV5-1 to TRBJ1-1, with a possible D match to TRBD1 (5 bases). Trimming left V 0 bases short and J 5 bases short, with 14 bases between. This CDR3 is 15 amino acids long. The germline V gene encodes CDR1 SGHRS and CDR2 YFSETQ. This CDR3 is CASSLAGDSGTEAFF. The DNA for the CDR3 is TGCGCCAGCAGCTTGGCCGGGGACTCGGGGACTGAAGCTTTCTTT.

This clone appeared a few times. V is TRBV5-4 and J is TRBJ1-1; 7 positions agree with TRBD1. Per germline, CDR1 SGHNT and CDR2 YYREEE (reference sequence). This CDR3 has 15 amino acids. V was pared by 0 bases and J by 0 bases, with 2 bases of the junction left unmatched. The chain's CDR3 is CASSLVGQLNTEAFF. The CDR3 DNA follows: TGTGCCAGCAGCTTGGTGGGACAGCTGAACACTGAAGCTTTCTTT.

The chain's CDR3 is CASSLGRSGRAWDTQYF. The CDR3 region has the DNA TGTGCCAGCAGCTTGGGGCGGAGCGGGAGGGCATGGGATACGCAGTATTTT. The gene calls are TRBV11-2 and TRBJ2-3; 10 positions match TRBD2. The CDR3 extends over 17 amino acids. The germline V gene has CDR1 SGHAT and CDR2 FQNNGV. V trimming: 3 bases; J trimming: 6 bases; junction bases outside the gene matches: 12.

The V and J genes are TRBV7-9 and TRBJ1-6, with D unresolved. Trimming pared 7 bases from V and 7 bases from J, leaving 23 bases between. The CDR3 contains 17 residues. Germline assignment: CDR1 SEHNR and CDR2 FQNEAQ (reference sequence). The CDR3 region has the DNA TGTGCCAGCAACCCCGCTTCTCAGGACGGGAGAAATTCACCCCTCCACTTT. It translates to CASNPASQDGRNSPLHF.

J is TRBJ1-3 and V is TRBV5-1; D unclear. V lost 4 bases and J lost 4, with 15 bases in between. CDR3 length equals 15 residues. The germline V gene encodes CDR1 SGHRS and CDR2 YFSETQ. The CDR3 is CASSPASGVGNTIYF. The CDR3 DNA reads as TGCGCCAGCAGCCCCGCTTCCGGGGTCGGAAACACCATATATTTT.

This chain uses TRBV5-1 with TRBJ2-7; 10 nucleotides line up with TRBD1. The CDR3 is made up of 14 amino acids. The V segment lost 4 bases and the J segment 6 bases; nucleotides outside the gene matches: 7. The germline gives CDR1 SGHRS, CDR2 YFSETQ. CDR3 in amino acids: CASSTGQGEGEQYF. DNA of the CDR3: TGCGCCAGCAGCACCGGACAGGGGGAAGGCGAGCAGTACTTC.

The CDR3 DNA follows: TGCGCCAGCAGCTTGGTGGCAGATCCCACTGAAGCTTTCTTT. Translating it yields CASSLVADPTEAFF. V is TRBV5-1 and J is TRBJ1-1; D not resolved. V lost 0 bases, J lost 4 bases, and 10 bases lay in between. There are 14 residues in the CDR3. Per the germline V gene, CDR1 is SGHRS and CDR2 is YFSETQ.

The chain combines TRBV2 with TRBJ2-5; 7 bases line up with TRBD2. The CDR3 covers 12 residues. J lost 4 bases, V lost 4 bases, and 0 bases had no gene match. Germline V gene sequence: CDR1 SNHLY, CDR2 FYNNEI. The CDR3: CASSGEGETQYF. The CDR3, as DNA: TGTGCCAGCAGTGGGGAGGGAGAGACCCAGTACTTC.

The V gene is TRBV19, the J gene TRBJ1-1; a weak D match, TRBD1 (5 bases). The CDR3 has 14 residues. The ends were cut back, 5 bases at V and 4 bases at J, with 14 bases in the middle. Germline V gene sequence: CDR1 LNHDA, CDR2 SQIVND (reference sequence). CDR3 sequence (DNA): TGTGCCAGTAGTCTTTTAATGGGGGGCACTGAAGCTTTCTTT. Translation gives CASSLLMGGTEAFF.

The chain joins TRBV28 to TRBJ1-1; 7 bases align to TRBD1. This CDR3 region has 14 residues. CDR1 and CDR2 (germline): MDHEN, SYDVKM. The V and J ends lost 5 bases and 3 bases, in that order; junction bases with no gene match: 6. CDR3 residues: CASSSPTGYTEAFF. CDR3 bases: TGTGCCAGCAGTAGTCCGACAGGGTACACTGAAGCTTTCTTT.

The chain has TRBV2 and TRBJ2-7, with 11 bases that match TRBD2. The trim removed 6 bases at V and 1 base at J, leaving 14 bases unmatched. Germline values: CDR1 SNHLY, CDR2 FYNNEI. This CDR3 is built from 18 residues. This CDR3 is CASRFTGSGTSGSYEQYF. Here the CDR3 DNA reads TGTGCCAGCAGGTTTACAGGGTCCGGGACTAGCGGATCCTACGAGCAGTACTTC.

V is TRBV9 and J is TRBJ1-4; 10 bases line up with TRBD1. Germline CDR1 SGDLS, CDR2 YYNGEE. This CDR3 contains 15 residues. The V segment lost 0 bases and the J segment 6 bases; nucleotides outside the gene matches: 2. CDR3 region: CASSVEGQGYEKLFF. The CDR3 DNA reads as TGTGCCAGCAGCGTAGAGGGACAGGGGTATGAAAAACTGTTTTTT.

This sequence joins TRBV19 and TRBJ1-1, with no clear D. The V end was cut by 2 bases, the J end by 5 bases, with 12 bases between. Germline lookup yields CDR1 LNHDA and CDR2 SQIVND (reference sequence). The CDR3 runs 14 residues. The CDR3 DNA reads as TGTGCCAGTAGTATAACGTCGGGTCGTACTGAAGCTTTCTTT. Amino acid sequence: CASSITSGRTEAFF.

In this sample, this clone turned up once. The chain uses TRBV4-1 and TRBJ1-3, with TRBD1 identical over 7 bases. From germline, CDR1 is MGHRA and CDR2 YSYEKL. CDR3 size: 16 residues. The J segment lost 2 bases and the V segment lost 6 bases, leaving 10 bases of the junction unmatched. The CDR3 nucleotides read TGCGCCAGCAGTCCTGCTGAGGGGGCAACTGGAAACACCATATATTTT. Protein sequence: CASSPAEGATGNTIYF.

This clone is a singleton in its sample. The CDR3 bases are TGTGCCAGCTCACCATTGCCACAGTCCTACGAGCAGTACTTC. This codes for CASSPLPQSYEQYF. The chain is built from TRBV18 and TRBJ2-7; D is unresolved. Trimming took 2 bases from V and 1 from J, leaving 9 bases between them. The CDR3 has 14 residues. Germline-derived CDR1 and CDR2 are KGHSH and LQKENI.

This clone was recorded a few times. The genes are TRBV7-2 and TRBJ1-5; D might be TRBD1 (5 bases). The CDR3 is 13 residues long. Germline V gives CDR1 SGHTA, CDR2 FQGNSA. Trimming pared 2 bases from V and 6 bases from J, leaving 8 bases between. In DNA form, the CDR3 reads TGTGCCAGCAGCTTATTCAGGGCTCAGCCCCAGCATTTT. This gives the protein CASSLFRAQPQHF.

The rearrangement links TRBV11-3 to TRBJ2-3, with 15 bases identical to TRBD2. Germline V lookup: CDR1 SGHNT, CDR2 YENEEA. V was pared by 4 bases and J by 3 bases, with 5 bases of the junction left unmatched. The CDR3 runs 17 residues. The CDR3 spells CASSSGLAGGSTDTQYF. Written as DNA, the CDR3 is TGTGCCAGCAGCTCGGGACTAGCGGGAGGTTCGACAGATACGCAGTATTTT.